Listed here are 21 T cell receptor beta chains from one sample, sequenced in a study of cytomegalovirus exposure and HLA in healthy donors. Vbeta (60) and Jbeta (13) primers were used in the PCR. Produced via immunoSEQ multiplex PCR; TCRdb's table is partial and in-frame only. The sample includes 150,000 to 180,000 clones, under 80% seen only once; the top ten take around 2.3%. Material for sequencing was PBMCs. All receptors derive from a man aged 25 to 40 in good health and CMV-seronegative.

The chain links TRBV6-1 to TRBJ2-2; unclear D gene. CDR3 length: 14 residues. Germline CDR1 MNHNS, CDR2 SASEGT. V was clipped by 4 bases and J by 7 bases, with 13 bases between them. This chain's CDR3 is CASSGNTFNGELFF. The CDR3 DNA sequence: TGTGCCAGCAGTGGAAACACATTTAACGGGGAGCTGTTTTTT.

With respect to this clone: Additional DNA sequences in this sample encode the identical CDR3. V and J are TRBV21-1 and TRBJ1-5; the D call in the table, TRBD1, was not verified against the DNA. TRBV21-1 is a known pseudogene. The CDR3 runs 16 residues. In DNA form, the CDR3 reads TGTGCCAGCAGCAAAGTGGTTAGGGGTGGCAATCAGCCCCAGCATTTT. This codes for CASSKVVRGGNQPQHF.

The chain joins TRBV18 to TRBJ1-5, with D perhaps TRBD1 (6 bases). Germline CDR1 reads KGHSH; CDR2 reads LQKENI. Trimming pared 4 bases from V and 6 bases from J, leaving 13 bases between. CDR3 size: 14 residues. For the CDR3, the DNA is TGTGCCAGCTCACGAACAGGGCTCGGTCAGCCCCAGCATTTT. It codes for CASSRTGLGQPQHF. The entire variable domain, with the rest obtained from reference TRBV18 and TRBJ1-5, is as follows: NAGVMQNPRHLVRRRGQEARLRCSPMKGHSHVYWYRQLPEEGLKFMVYLQKENIIDESGMPKERFSAEFPKEGPSILRIQQVVRGDSAAYFCASSRTGLGQPQHFGDGTRLSIL.

The V gene is TRBV11-1, the J gene TRBJ1-4; 7 bases agree with TRBD1. Germline V gene lookup returns CDR1 SGHAT and CDR2 FQDESV (reference sequence). CDR3 length: 15 residues. V lost 5 bases and J lost 3; bases outside the gene matches: 6. CDR3 sequence reads: CASSETGASNEKLFF. CDR3 bases: TGTGCCAGCAGCGAAACAGGGGCCTCTAATGAAAAACTGTTTTTT.

The chain uses TRBV6-1 and TRBJ1-1, with a weak D call TRBD1 (5 bases). This CDR3 is 14 amino acids long. V shed 6 bases and J shed 5 bases, with 16 bases lying between them. Germline V gene data show CDR1 as MNHNS and CDR2 as SASEGT. Written as DNA, the CDR3 is TGTGCCAGCAGAGGGTGGGGGAGGGGAACTGAAGCTTTCTTT. Its protein product is CASRGWGRGTEAFF.

The J gene is TRBJ1-2, the V gene TRBV7-6; TRBD1 matches at 11 bases. Germline-derived CDR1 and CDR2 are SGHVS and FNYEAQ. CDR3 length: 14 amino acids. V shed 5 bases and J 8 bases; nucleotides not matched to a gene: 7. The CDR3 DNA follows: TGTGCCAGCAGCCCTGGGACAGGGGGTGAGGGCTACACCTTC. Amino acid sequence: CASSPGTGGEGYTF.

Comments on this clone: One end of the junction does not line up with germline, which may come from a read error. The V gene is TRBV2, the J gene TRBJ1-2; TRBD1 agrees at 7 bases. The germline V gene encodes CDR1 SNHLY and CDR2 FYNNEI. This CDR3 contains 13 residues. The DNA of the CDR3 is TGTGCCAGCAGTGCGGGACAGAACTATGGCTACCCCTTC. Residues: CASSAGQNYGYPF.

This clone was recorded a few times. The CDR3 is CASSVQSGANVLTF. The CDR3 DNA is TGTGCCAGCAGCGTCCAGTCTGGGGCCAACGTCCTGACTTTC. V and J are TRBV9 and TRBJ2-6, with D unresolved. Germline V CDR1 and CDR2: SGDLS, YYNGEE. Trimming took off 2 bases at V and 1 base at J, with 4 bases between the two ends. The CDR3 spans 14 residues. The full variable domain, completed using reference TRBV9 and TRBJ2-6, is DSGVTQTPKHLITATGQRVTLRCSPRSGDLSVYWYQQSLDQGLQFLIQYYNGEERAKGNILERFSAQQFPDLHSELNLSSLELGDSALYFCASSVQSGANVLTFGAGSRLTVL.

The chain recombines TRBV9 with TRBJ1-4; TRBD1 matches 8 bases. The J segment lost 0 bases and the V segment lost 4 bases, leaving 11 bases of the junction unmatched. CDR3 length equals 18 residues. CDR1 and CDR2 (germline): SGDLS, YYNGEE. The CDR3 protein is CASSHSTGAGTTNEKLFF. The CDR3 coding sequence is TGTGCCAGCAGCCACTCGACAGGGGCGGGCACAACTAATGAAAAACTGTTTTTT.

This clone has just one count. This chain links TRBV30 with TRBJ1-4, with D maybe TRBD1 (5 bases). The CDR3 covers 15 residues. V was pared by 0 bases and J by 7 bases, with 15 bases between. Germline lookup yields CDR1 GTSNPN and CDR2 SVGIG (reference sequence). The CDR3 region has the DNA TGTGCCTGGAGTGTACTAAAGGGGCCTGGTGAAAAACTGTTTTTT. It is translated as CAWSVLKGPGEKLFF.

There are a few counts of this clone. This chain joins TRBV7-9 and TRBJ2-7; 9 bases line up with TRBD1. V lost 5 bases and J lost 5; bases outside the gene matches: 16. CDR3 size: 17 residues. Looked up from germline, CDR1 is SEHNR and CDR2 is FQNEAQ (reference sequence). The chain's CDR3 is CASSLSGSGTGTHEQYF. The CDR3, as DNA: TGTGCCAGCAGCCTTTCGGGATCCGGGACAGGGACCCACGAGCAGTACTTC.

J is TRBJ1-2 and V is TRBV18; perhaps TRBD1 as D (6 bases). V was trimmed by 5 bases and J by 6 bases, leaving 7 bases between them. CDR3 length equals 11 residues. Germline V gene lookup returns CDR1 KGHSH and CDR2 LQKENI. CDR3 protein: CASSGGDGYTF. The CDR3 region has the DNA TGTGCCAGCTCAGGGGGCGATGGCTACACCTTC.

J is TRBJ2-5 and V is TRBV11-1, with 9 bases fitting TRBD2. There are 15 residues in the CDR3. Germline V gene data show CDR1 as SGHAT and CDR2 as FQDESV (reference sequence). Trimming took 3 bases from V and 2 from J; bases not matched to a gene: 4. The CDR3 protein is CASSLGSGGQETQYF. The CDR3 coding sequence is TGTGCCAGCAGCTTGGGTAGCGGGGGACAAGAGACCCAGTACTTC.

This clone was recorded only once. The chain links TRBV7-2 to TRBJ2-2; no clear D gene. The CDR3 consists of 13 residues. CDR1 SGHTA and CDR2 FQGNSA come from the germline V gene. V was trimmed by 2 bases and J by 7 bases, leaving 8 bases between them. The DNA for the CDR3 is TGTGCCAGCAGCTTACTGAGTCGCGGGGAGCTGTTTTTT. Translation: CASSLLSRGELFF.

The chain links TRBV7-9 to TRBJ2-7; TRBD1 agrees at 7 bases. There are 14 residues in the CDR3. V dropped 5 bases and J dropped 6; count of bases not matched to a gene: 10. Per the germline V gene, CDR1 is SEHNR and CDR2 is FQNEAQ (reference sequence). CDR3 protein: CASSPSVPGGEQYF. CDR3 bases: TGTGCCAGCAGCCCATCCGTCCCAGGGGGCGAGCAGTACTTC. The complete variable domain, with remaining parts taken from reference TRBV7-9 and TRBJ2-7, reads DTGVSQNPRHKITKRGQNVTFRCDPISEHNRLYWYRQTLGQGPEFLTYFQNEAQLEKSRLLSDRFSAERPKGSFSTLEIQRTEQGDSAMYLCASSPSVPGGEQYFGPGTRLTVT.

This clone was seen a single time. The chain is built from TRBV27 and TRBJ2-7, with 8 bases fitting TRBD2. After removal of 4 bases from V and 3 bases from J, the junction contained 8 bases not matched to a gene. The length of the CDR3 is 15 residues. Germline V lookup: CDR1 MNHEY, CDR2 SMNVEV (reference sequence). This CDR3 is CASSSPGLVFYEQYF. As DNA, the CDR3 is TGTGCCAGCAGTTCACCGGGACTAGTATTCTACGAGCAGTACTTC.

The genes are TRBV5-6 and TRBJ1-4; tentative D call: TRBD1 (5 bases). Trimming cost V 2 bases and J 0 bases, with 8 bases left between them. CDR1 and CDR2 (germline): SGHDT, YYEEEE. The length of the CDR3 is 15 residues. Here the CDR3 DNA reads TGTGCCAGCAGCTTAACAGGTGCAACTAATGAAAAACTGTTTTTT. Translation gives CASSLTGATNEKLFF.

This rearrangement joins TRBV7-9 to TRBJ2-7, with D perhaps matching TRBD1 (7 bases). The CDR3 totals 16 residues. Germline lookup yields CDR1 SEHNR and CDR2 FQNEAQ (reference sequence). V lost 0 bases, J lost 0 bases, and 12 bases lay in between. The CDR3 region has the DNA TGTGCCAGCAGCTTAGCGCAGGGGGGTAACTCCTACGAGCAGTACTTC. Translated: CASSLAQGGNSYEQYF.

This chain connects TRBV5-6 to TRBJ1-6, with D possibly matching TRBD1 (5 bases). V lost 2 bases, J lost 8 bases, and 14 bases lay in between. Germline CDR1 reads SGHDT; CDR2 reads YYEEEE. This CDR3 has 15 amino acids. CDR3 in amino acids: CASSLRAGWDSPLHF. DNA of the CDR3: TGTGCCAGCAGCTTAAGAGCAGGGTGGGATTCACCCCTCCACTTT.

The genes are TRBV12-1 and TRBJ1-1; TRBD1 is taken as the D call from the table, unchecked against the DNA. TRBV12-1 is labeled a pseudogene. This CDR3 contains 14 residues. The CDR3 here is CASSSSQGGTEAFF. As DNA, the CDR3 is TGTGCCAGCAGCTCGAGCCAGGGTGGCACTGAAGCTTTCTTT.

V usage is TRBV7-8 and J usage is TRBJ2-7, with 9 nucleotides matching TRBD1. The trim removed 5 bases at V and 5 bases at J, leaving 13 bases unmatched. Germline CDR1 SGHVS, CDR2 FQNEAQ. The CDR3 covers 16 residues. This chain's CDR3 is CASSGQGQGLSDEQYF. CDR3 in DNA: TGTGCCAGCAGCGGACAAGGACAGGGGCTATCCGACGAGCAGTACTTC.